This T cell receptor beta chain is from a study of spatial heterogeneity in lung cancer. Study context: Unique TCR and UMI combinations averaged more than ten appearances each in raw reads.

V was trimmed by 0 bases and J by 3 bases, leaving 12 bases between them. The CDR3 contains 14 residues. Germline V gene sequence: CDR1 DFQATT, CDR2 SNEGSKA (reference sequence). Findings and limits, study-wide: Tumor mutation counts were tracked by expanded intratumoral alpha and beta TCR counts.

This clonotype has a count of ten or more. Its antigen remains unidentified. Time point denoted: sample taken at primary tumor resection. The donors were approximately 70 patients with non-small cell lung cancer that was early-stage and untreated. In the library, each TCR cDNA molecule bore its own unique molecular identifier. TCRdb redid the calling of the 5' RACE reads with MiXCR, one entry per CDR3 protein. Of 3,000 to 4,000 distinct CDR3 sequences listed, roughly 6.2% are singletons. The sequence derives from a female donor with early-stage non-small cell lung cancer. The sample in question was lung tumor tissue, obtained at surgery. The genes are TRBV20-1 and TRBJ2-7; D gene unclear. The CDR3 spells CSARDLADFYEQYF. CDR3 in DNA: TGCAGTGCTAGAGATTTGGCAGACTTCTACGAGCAGTACTTC.